What follows are 16 T cell receptor beta chains derived from one specimen sequenced in a study of post-analysis software for immune sequencing data. cDNA libraries of TCR beta carried unique molecular identifiers. One entry per CDR3 protein, called by TCRdb with MiXCR from the PCR reads. The sample lists hundreds of thousands of distinct CDR3 sequences; roughly 45% were seen once. These TCRs' antigens remain unknown. Whole-study findings and limits: Elevated frequency relative to controls characterized roughly 5 TRBV segments in patients, TRBV5-6, TRBV5-1 and TRBV20-1 among them.

The sequencing sample was made of blood. Source of these receptors: a girl aged 5-17 years with multiple sclerosis.

This chain connects TRBV3-1 to TRBJ2-7; the match to TRBD2 covers 8 bases. Germline CDR1 LGHDT, CDR2 YNNKEL (reference sequence). The ends lost 3 bases at V and 3 bases at J; junction bases unmatched: 10. The CDR3 contains 16 residues. CDR3 sequence: CASSQTLPGLGYEQYF. CDR3 nucleotide sequence: TGTGCCAGCAGCCAGACTCTACCGGGACTAGGCTACGAGCAGTACTTC.

In this sample, this clonotype turned up a few times. The gene calls are TRBV12-5 and TRBJ2-1; D is possibly TRBD1 (5 bases). Germline CDR1 is LGHNT and CDR2 is FRNRAP. Trimming took 2 bases from V and 3 from J, leaving 8 bases between them. The CDR3 is 14 amino acids. The CDR3 DNA reads as TGTGCTAGTGGTTTGCAGGGCCTCTACAATGAGCAGTTCTTC. It is translated as CASGLQGLYNEQFF.

The chain has TRBV24-1 and TRBJ2-7, with D possibly matching TRBD1 (5 bases). The CDR3 loop spans 13 amino acids. Looked up from germline, CDR1 is KGHDR and CDR2 is SFDVKD. Trimming removed 5 bases from V and 0 bases from J, with 7 bases in between. For the CDR3, the DNA is TGTGCCACCAGTGCCGACAGCTCCTACGAGCAGTACTTC. Translating gives CATSADSSYEQYF.

The J gene is TRBJ2-3, the V gene TRBV20-1; 9 bases are shared with TRBD2. This CDR3 spans 18 amino acids. J was trimmed by 6 bases and V by 1 base; bases with no gene match: 17. Germline V CDR1 and CDR2: DFQATT, SNEGSKA (reference sequence). The CDR3 nucleotides are TGCAGTGCTAGAGCCTCCCCCGGAGTAGCGGGAGTTTTGGATACGCAGTATTTT. Its protein is CSARASPGVAGVLDTQYF.

The chain carries TRBV5-6 and TRBJ2-7; a possible D gene is TRBD1 (6 bases). CDR1 and CDR2 from the germline V gene are SGHDT and YYEEEE. V gave up 6 bases and J gave up 0 bases, with 19 bases separating them. The CDR3 contains 16 residues. The CDR3 spells CASNHRWDTSSYEQYF. The CDR3 nucleotides read TGTGCCAGCAACCACCGCTGGGACACCAGCTCCTACGAGCAGTACTTC.

The genes are TRBV24-1 and TRBJ2-1, with TRBD2 matching over 7 bases. The CDR3 runs to 15 residues. Unmatched junction bases numbered 7, after V lost 5 bases and J lost 4 bases. Germline CDR1 is KGHDR and CDR2 is SFDVKD. CDR3 sequence (DNA): TGTGCCACCAGTGCCCCGCTAGCGGCTTACAATGAGCAGTTCTTC. Its protein is CATSAPLAAYNEQFF.

The CDR3 is CSVERIEDYYEQYF. As DNA, the CDR3 is TGCAGCGTTGAAAGGATAGAGGATTACTACGAGCAGTACTTC. V is TRBV29-1 and J is TRBJ2-7; D not resolved. With 2 bases removed from V and 3 bases from J, the gap between germline ends came to 14 bases. CDR3 length: 14 residues. Germline CDR1 is SQVTM and CDR2 is ANQGSEA.

This clonotype was seen repeatedly, ten times or more. The genes are TRBV2 and TRBJ2-3; D not resolved. CDR1 SNHLY and CDR2 FYNNEI come from the germline V gene. V was clipped by 3 bases and J by 0 bases, with 7 bases between them. This CDR3 spans 14 amino acids. CDR3 nucleotides: TGTGCCAGCAGTGACCCGGTGAGCACAGATACGCAGTATTTT. As protein: CASSDPVSTDTQYF.

This clonotype was detected only once. This sequence joins TRBV24-1 and TRBJ2-3; D is unresolved. Looked up from germline, CDR1 is KGHDR and CDR2 is SFDVKD. V lost 0 bases and J 2 bases, leaving 14 bases between the germline ends. The CDR3 runs to 17 residues. In DNA form, the CDR3 reads TGTGCCACCAGTGATTTGGGAGATTCCCCTTACACAGATACGCAGTATTTT. As protein: CATSDLGDSPYTDTQYF.

The gene calls are TRBV7-2 and TRBJ2-7; tentative D call: TRBD2 (6 bases). V gave up 6 bases and J gave up 3 bases, with 12 bases separating them. Germline loops: CDR1 SGHTA, CDR2 FQGNSA. CDR3 length equals 13 residues. CDR3 bases: TGTGCCAGCAGACTAGCCGTGGACTACGAGCAGTACTTC. It specifies CASRLAVDYEQYF. The variable domain in full, completed from reference TRBV7-2 and TRBJ2-7, reads GAGVSQSPSNKVTEKGKDVELRCDPISGHTALYWYRQSLGQGLEFLIYFQGNSAPDKSGLPSDRFSAERTGGSVSTLTIQRTQQEDSAVYLCASRLAVDYEQYFGPGTRLTVT.

The rearrangement links TRBV4-1 to TRBJ2-3, with D unresolved. The CDR3 extends over 15 amino acids. V lost 1 base, J lost 3 bases, and 11 bases lay in between. CDR1 and CDR2 (germline): MGHRA, YSYEKL. The CDR3 sequence: CASSQATPGTDTQYF. The CDR3 DNA sequence: TGCGCCAGCAGCCAAGCGACCCCCGGGACAGATACGCAGTATTTT.

The chain links TRBV7-8 to TRBJ2-3; D is unclear. Trimming pared 4 bases from V and 5 bases from J, leaving 16 bases between. Per the germline V gene, CDR1 is SGHVS and CDR2 is FQNEAQ. The CDR3 runs to 15 residues. The CDR3 loop is CASSYPGNLIDTQYF. In nucleotides, the CDR3 is TGTGCCAGCAGCTACCCGGGTAACCTAATAGATACGCAGTATTTT. The whole variable domain, remainder taken from reference TRBV7-8 and TRBJ2-3, is GAGVSQSPRYKVAKRGQDVALRCDPISGHVSLFWYQQALGQGPEFLTYFQNEAQLDKSGLPSDRFFAERPEGSVSTLKIQRTQQEDSAVYLCASSYPGNLIDTQYFGPGTRLTVL.

The gene calls are TRBV7-2 and TRBJ2-1; TRBD2 aligns across 7 bases. Germline CDR1 reads SGHTA; CDR2 reads FQGNSA. The V segment lost 5 bases and the J segment 11 bases; nucleotides outside the gene matches: 21. The CDR3 contains 17 residues. DNA of the CDR3: TGTGCCAGCAGCCCCCGTCGAACCCTAGCGGATACTGGAAAGCAGTTCTTC. This translates into CASSPRRTLADTGKQFF.

V is TRBV12-3 or TRBV12-4 and J is TRBJ2-5, with TRBD1 as a possible D gene (5 bases). CDR3 length equals 15 residues. V was clipped by 2 bases and J by 5 bases, with 15 bases between them. The CDR3 nucleotides are TGTGCCAGCAGTTTACCTACAGGAAGACCTGAGACCCAGTACTTC. This sequence encodes CASSLPTGRPETQYF.

This sequence joins TRBV12-3 or TRBV12-4 and TRBJ2-1, with 10 nucleotides matching TRBD2. The CDR3 is made up of 14 amino acids. With 7 bases clipped from V and 6 bases from J, the junction kept 6 bases outside the gene matches. The CDR3 DNA reads as TGTGCCAGCACCCCGAGCGGGAGGGCCAATGAGCAGTTCTTC. This codes for CASTPSGRANEQFF.

The chain links TRBV11-2 to TRBJ2-7; perhaps TRBD2 as D (6 bases). Matching the DNA end better, TRBJ2-4 makes the J call doubtful. The CDR3 spans 14 residues. Looked up from germline, CDR1 is SGHAT and CDR2 is FQNNGV. The DNA of the CDR3 is TGTGCCAGCAGCTTAGTGGCCGGGAGTCACATTCAGTACTTC. Its translation: CASSLVAGSHIQYF.